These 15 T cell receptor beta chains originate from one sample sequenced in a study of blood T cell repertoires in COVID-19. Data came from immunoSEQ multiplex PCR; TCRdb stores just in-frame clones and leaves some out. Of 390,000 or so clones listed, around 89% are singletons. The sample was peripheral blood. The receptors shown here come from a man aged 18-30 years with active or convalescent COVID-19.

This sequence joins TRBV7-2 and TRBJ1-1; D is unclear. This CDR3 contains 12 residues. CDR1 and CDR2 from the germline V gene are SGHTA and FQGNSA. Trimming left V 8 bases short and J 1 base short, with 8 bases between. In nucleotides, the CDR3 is TGTGCCAGCCGTGCGGGGAACACTGAAGCTTTCTTT. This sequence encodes CASRAGNTEAFF.

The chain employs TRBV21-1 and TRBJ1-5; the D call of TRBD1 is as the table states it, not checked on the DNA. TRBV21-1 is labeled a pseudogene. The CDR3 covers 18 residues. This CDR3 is CAEARDRGFLVGNQPQHF. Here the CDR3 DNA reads TGTGCCGAAGCCCGGGACAGGGGGTTTTTGGTGGGCAATCAGCCCCAGCATTTT.

CDR3 sequence: CASSPGYTEAFF. The CDR3 bases are TGTGCCAGCAGTCCAGGGTACACTGAAGCTTTCTTT. J is TRBJ1-1 and V is TRBV11-2; TRBD1 might be the D (5 bases). The CDR3 is made up of 12 amino acids. The ends were cut back, 6 bases at V and 3 bases at J, with 8 bases in the middle. The V gene's germline CDR1 is SGHAT and CDR2 FQNNGV.

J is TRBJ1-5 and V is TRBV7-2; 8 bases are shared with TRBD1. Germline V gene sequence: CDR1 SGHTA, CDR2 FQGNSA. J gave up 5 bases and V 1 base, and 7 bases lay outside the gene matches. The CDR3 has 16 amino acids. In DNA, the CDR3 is TGTGCCAGCAGCTTAGATGGCAGGGGGCGAGATCAGCCCCAGCATTTT. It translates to CASSLDGRGRDQPQHF.

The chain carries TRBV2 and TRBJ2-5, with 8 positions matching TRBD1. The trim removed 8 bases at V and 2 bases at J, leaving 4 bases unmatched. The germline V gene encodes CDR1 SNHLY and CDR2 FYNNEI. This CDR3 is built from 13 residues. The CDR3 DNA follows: TGTGCCAGCCACTACAGGGGGCAAGAGACCCAGTACTTC. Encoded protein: CASHYRGQETQYF. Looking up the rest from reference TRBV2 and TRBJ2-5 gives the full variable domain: EPEVTQTPSHQVTQMGQEVILRCVPISNHLYFYWYRQILGQKVEFLVSFYNNEISEKSEIFDDQFSVERPDGSNFTLKIRSTKLEDSAMYFCASHYRGQETQYFGPGTRLLVL.

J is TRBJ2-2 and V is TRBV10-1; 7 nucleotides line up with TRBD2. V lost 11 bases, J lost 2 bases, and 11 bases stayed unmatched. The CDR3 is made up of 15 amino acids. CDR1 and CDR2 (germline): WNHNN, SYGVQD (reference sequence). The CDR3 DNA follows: TGCGCCTCACACTCACTAGCGCCCAACACCGGGGAGCTGTTTTTT. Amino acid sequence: CASHSLAPNTGELFF.

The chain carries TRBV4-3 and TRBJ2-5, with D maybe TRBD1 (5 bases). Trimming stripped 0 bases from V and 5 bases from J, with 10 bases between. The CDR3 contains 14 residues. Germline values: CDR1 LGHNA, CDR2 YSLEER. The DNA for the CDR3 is TGCGCCAGCAGCCAAGAGGGGCTCAGGGAGACCCAGTACTTC. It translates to CASSQEGLRETQYF.

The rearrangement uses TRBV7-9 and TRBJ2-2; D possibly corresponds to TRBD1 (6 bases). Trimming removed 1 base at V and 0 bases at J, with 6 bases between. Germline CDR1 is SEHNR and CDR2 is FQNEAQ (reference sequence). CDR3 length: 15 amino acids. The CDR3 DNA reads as TGTGCCAGCAGCTTAGGACAGGCGAACACCGGGGAGCTGTTTTTT. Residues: CASSLGQANTGELFF.

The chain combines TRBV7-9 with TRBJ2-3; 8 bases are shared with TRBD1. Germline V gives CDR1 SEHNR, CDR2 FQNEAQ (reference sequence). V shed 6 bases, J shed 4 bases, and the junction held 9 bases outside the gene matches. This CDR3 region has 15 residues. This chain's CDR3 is CASSRPRGRSDTQYF. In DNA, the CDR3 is TGTGCCAGCAGTCGACCCAGGGGGCGCTCAGATACGCAGTATTTT.

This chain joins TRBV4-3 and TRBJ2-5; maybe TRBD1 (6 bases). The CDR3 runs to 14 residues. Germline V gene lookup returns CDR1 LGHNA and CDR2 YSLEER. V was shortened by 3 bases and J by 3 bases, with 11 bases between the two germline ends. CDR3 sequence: CASSHPPGEETQYF. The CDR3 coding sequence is TGCGCCAGCAGCCACCCACCAGGGGAAGAGACCCAGTACTTC.

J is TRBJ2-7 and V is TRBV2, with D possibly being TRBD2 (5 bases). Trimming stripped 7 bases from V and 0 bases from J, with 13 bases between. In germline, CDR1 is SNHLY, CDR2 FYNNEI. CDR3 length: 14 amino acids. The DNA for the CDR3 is TGTGCCAGCAAGGACTTTCGATTCTCCTACGAGCAGTACTTC. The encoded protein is CASKDFRFSYEQYF.

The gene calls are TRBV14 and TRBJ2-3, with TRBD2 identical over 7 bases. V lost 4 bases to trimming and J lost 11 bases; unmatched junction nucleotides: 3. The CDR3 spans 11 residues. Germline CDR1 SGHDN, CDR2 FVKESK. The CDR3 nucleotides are TGTGCCAGCAGCCGGGACTATCTGCAGTATTTT. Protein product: CASSRDYLQYF.

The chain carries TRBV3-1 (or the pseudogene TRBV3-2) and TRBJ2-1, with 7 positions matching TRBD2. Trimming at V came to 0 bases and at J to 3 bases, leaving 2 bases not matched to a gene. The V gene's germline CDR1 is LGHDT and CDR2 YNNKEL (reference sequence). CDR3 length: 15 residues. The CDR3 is CASSQDGGIYNEQFF. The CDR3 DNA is TGTGCCAGCAGCCAAGACGGGGGGATCTACAATGAGCAGTTCTTC.

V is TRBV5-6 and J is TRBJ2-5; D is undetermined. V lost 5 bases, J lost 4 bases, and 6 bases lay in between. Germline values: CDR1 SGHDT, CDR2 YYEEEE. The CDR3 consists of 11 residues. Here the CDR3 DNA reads TGTGCCAGCAGTTATCGAGAGACCCAGTACTTC. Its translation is CASSYRETQYF. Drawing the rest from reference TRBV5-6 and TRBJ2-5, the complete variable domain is DAGVTQSPTHLIKTRGQQVTLRCSPKSGHDTVSWYQQALGQGPQFIFQYYEEEERQRGNFPDRFSGHQFPNYSSELNVNALLLGDSALYLCASSYRETQYFGPGTRLLVL.

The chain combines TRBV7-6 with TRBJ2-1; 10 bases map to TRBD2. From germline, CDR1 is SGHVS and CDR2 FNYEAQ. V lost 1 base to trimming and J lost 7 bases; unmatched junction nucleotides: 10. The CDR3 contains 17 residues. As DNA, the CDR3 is TGTGCCAGCAGCTTAGTGGCACTAGCGGGAACTAGAAATGAGCAGTTCTTC. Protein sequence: CASSLVALAGTRNEQFF.